This T cell receptor beta chain comes out of a study of vaccination effects on CD4 cells after COVID-19. Upon completion of about 10 days in culture, CD4+ T cells were isolated. As their vaccination, participants received two doses of either BNT162b2 or mRNA-1273. Concerning this clone itself: Its antigen is undetermined.

The data were produced by immunoSEQ multiplex PCR, yet TCRdb's version contains in-frame clones alone and is incomplete. The top ten clones hold roughly 2% of a sample with around 62,000 clones, 70% to 85% of them seen once. The sample in question was CD4+ T cells from PBMCs cultured without peptide, obtained after COVID-19 vaccination. The source is a human donor who received a COVID-19 vaccine.

CDR3 nucleotide sequence: TGTGCCAGCAGCGAACGGACAGCGTTTCTTTTGAACACTGAAGCTTTCTTT. This gives the protein CASSERTAFLLNTEAFF. The chain combines TRBV2 with TRBJ1-1; perhaps TRBD1 as D (6 bases). From germline, CDR1 is SNHLY and CDR2 FYNNEI. V was cut by 6 bases and J by 0 bases, with 20 bases left in between. The CDR3 spans 17 residues.